One sample yielded the 15 T cell receptor beta chains listed below, sequenced in a study of shared clonotypes between healthy human individuals. Here immunoSEQ multiplex PCR was the method, and the copy in TCRdb shows in-frame clones only, minus some. The sample records approximately 2.1 million clones, approximately 93% being singletons. The sample consisted of naive CD4+ T cells from PBMCs. Subset given: CD45RA+ positively selected. The receptors originated from a man between 18 and 35 years old in good health. Some clones in this sample may be carry-over from other donors' samples.

This chain links TRBV10-3 with TRBJ1-2; 8 positions match TRBD1. The V and J ends lost 0 bases and 3 bases, in that order; junction bases with no gene match: 9. The CDR3 is 17 amino acids. Germline V gene sequence: CDR1 ENHRY, CDR2 SYGVKD. CDR3 sequence (DNA): TGTGCCATCAGTGAGTCCGGGACAGGTCCAACTTACTATGGCTACACCTTC. This encodes CAISESGTGPTYYGYTF.

The rearrangement links TRBV28 to TRBJ2-2; D is perhaps TRBD1 or TRBD2 (5 bases each). V lost 5 bases, J lost 1 base, and 14 bases lay in between. The germline V gene has CDR1 MDHEN and CDR2 SYDVKM. This CDR3 comprises 16 residues. CDR3 loop: CASSPGTNRNTGELFF. In DNA form, the CDR3 reads TGTGCCAGCAGTCCGGGGACGAATAGGAACACCGGGGAGCTGTTTTTT.

The genes are TRBV2 and TRBJ2-1; TRBD2 matches at 11 bases. This CDR3 contains 15 residues. Trimming took 4 bases from V and 9 from J; bases not matched to a gene: 8. Germline V lookup: CDR1 SNHLY, CDR2 FYNNEI. This CDR3 reads CASSVLAGEAGEQFF. DNA for the CDR3: TGTGCCAGCAGTGTACTAGCGGGAGAGGCGGGTGAGCAGTTCTTC.

Note on this clone: Other DNA sequences from this sample encode an identical CDR3 as well. V gene TRBV28 combines with J gene TRBJ2-7, with D perhaps matching TRBD2 (7 bases). The CDR3 runs to 13 residues. The germline CDR1 and CDR2 sequences are MDHEN and SYDVKM. V was shortened by 6 bases and J by 2 bases, with 11 bases between the two germline ends. The CDR3 is CASRAGGPYEQYF. The CDR3, as DNA: TGTGCCAGCAGGGCCGGGGGGCCCTACGAGCAGTACTTC.

Written as DNA, the CDR3 is TGTGCCAGCAATCCGGGGGGGGCGGGACAGCCCCAGCATTTT. Translation: CASNPGGAGQPQHF. The chain recombines TRBV28 with TRBJ1-5, with a tentative D call TRBD1 (6 bases). V was trimmed by 7 bases and J by 7 bases, leaving 17 bases between them. The CDR3 loop spans 14 amino acids. The germline gives CDR1 MDHEN, CDR2 SYDVKM.

This chain links TRBV7-8 with TRBJ2-2; 7 positions agree with TRBD1. CDR3 length: 14 residues. Trimming at V came to 5 bases and at J to 9 bases, leaving 9 bases not matched to a gene. The germline V gene encodes CDR1 SGHVS and CDR2 FQNEAQ. CDR3 sequence: CASSPRTGARELFF. CDR3 DNA: TGTGCCAGCAGCCCCAGAACAGGGGCTCGGGAGCTGTTTTTT.

The chain combines TRBV7-9 with TRBJ2-3, with D perhaps TRBD2 (5 bases). The germline gives CDR1 SEHNR, CDR2 FQNEAQ (reference sequence). The CDR3 loop spans 13 amino acids. The V gene lost 9 bases and the J gene lost 0 bases, with 10 bases spanning the gap. The CDR3 DNA sequence: TGTGCCAGTTCTTGGACTAGCACAGATACGCAGTATTTT. It is translated as CASSWTSTDTQYF.

The rearrangement uses TRBV5-4 and TRBJ2-7; D might be TRBD2 (5 bases). The CDR3 totals 15 residues. V gave up 0 bases and J gave up 6 bases, with 16 bases separating them. Germline loops: CDR1 SGHNT, CDR2 YYREEE (reference sequence). The CDR3 loop is CASSLVVGVRREQYF. The CDR3 DNA reads TGTGCCAGCAGCTTGGTGGTGGGAGTGAGGCGCGAGCAGTACTTC.

The chain joins TRBV9 to TRBJ2-7, with 8 bases identical to TRBD2. The ends lost 4 bases at V and 3 bases at J; junction bases unmatched: 9. Germline V gene data show CDR1 as SGDLS and CDR2 as YYNGEE. This CDR3 is built from 15 residues. The chain's CDR3 is CASSRLAQPGYEQYF. In nucleotides, the CDR3 is TGTGCCAGCAGCCGACTAGCGCAACCTGGCTACGAGCAGTACTTC.

J is TRBJ2-3 and V is TRBV10-3; 8 nucleotides line up with TRBD1. This CDR3 is built from 18 residues. The ends lost 3 bases at V and 2 bases at J; junction bases unmatched: 13. Germline V gives CDR1 ENHRY, CDR2 SYGVKD. CDR3 region: CAISDRGHMMENTDTQYF. Written as DNA, the CDR3 is TGTGCCATCAGTGACAGGGGGCACATGATGGAAAACACAGATACGCAGTATTTT.

The chain combines TRBV20-1 with TRBJ2-5; no clear D. Deletions cut 6 bases from V and 5 bases from J, with 7 bases between. This CDR3 region has 10 residues. Looked up from germline, CDR1 is DFQATT and CDR2 is SNEGSKA (reference sequence). CDR3 coding DNA: TGCAGTGCCGAGGATGAGACCCAGTACTTC. Protein sequence: CSAEDETQYF.

This CDR3 is CAVAQRDNEQFF. The CDR3 DNA is TGTGCTGTTGCCCAGAGGGACAATGAGCAGTTCTTC. V usage is TRBV19 and J usage is TRBJ2-1; weak D call: TRBD2 (5 bases). Germline V gene sequence: CDR1 LNHDA, CDR2 SQIVND (reference sequence). The CDR3 extends over 12 amino acids.

The rearrangement links TRBV7-9 to TRBJ2-7; possibly TRBD2 for D (5 bases). Germline V gene sequence: CDR1 SEHNR, CDR2 FQNEAQ (reference sequence). There are 14 residues in the CDR3. Trimming left V 5 bases short and J 0 bases short, with 11 bases between. The CDR3 region has the DNA TGTGCCAGCAGCCTAGGCGCGGGCTCCTACGAGCAGTACTTC. The encoded protein is CASSLGAGSYEQYF.

The V gene is TRBV7-8, the J gene TRBJ2-3; D is undetermined. Germline-derived CDR1 and CDR2 are SGHVS and FQNEAQ. This CDR3 region has 15 residues. V was cut by 3 bases and J by 0 bases, with 10 bases left in between. CDR3 region: CASSFRGSSTDTQYF. CDR3 nucleotides: TGTGCCAGCAGCTTCCGAGGCTCTAGCACAGATACGCAGTATTTT.

The rearrangement links TRBV30 to TRBJ1-6; D unresolved. The CDR3 covers 15 residues. Germline assignment: CDR1 GTSNPN and CDR2 SVGIG (reference sequence). The germline V and J ends were trimmed by 3 bases and 0 bases, with 9 bases remaining between them. This CDR3 is CAWSAKGSYNSPLHF. The CDR3 DNA reads TGTGCCTGGAGCGCCAAGGGCTCCTATAATTCACCCCTCCACTTT.